Below, 17 T cell receptor beta chains from the same sample are listed, as sequenced in a study of T cells in Graves' hyperthyroidism and ophthalmopathy. Regions amplified from RNA transcripts were the TCR beta CDR3 regions. An initial round of RT-PCR targeting the TCR CDR3 relied on the HTBI primer set. MiXCR, applied by TCRdb to the multiplex PCR reads, yields one record per CDR3 protein. The profile shows approximately 300,000 distinct CDR3 sequences, approximately 17% of them singletons. Sequenced material: blood. Receptors were obtained from a young man with Graves' hyperthyroidism.

Concerning this clonotype: A much larger clone is a single base away; this may be a read error. CDR3 loop: CASSLSGGDTQYF. In nucleotides, the CDR3 is TGTGCCAGCAGCTTAAGTGGGGGAGATACGCAGTATTTT. V is TRBV7-3 and J is TRBJ2-3; the D gene could be TRBD1 or TRBD2 (5 bases each). The CDR3 consists of 13 residues. Germline V gene lookup returns CDR1 SGHTA and CDR2 FQGTGA. The V end was cut by 1 base, the J end by 5 bases, with 7 bases between. The full variable domain, with the rest looked up from reference TRBV7-3 and TRBJ2-3, is GAGVSQTPSNKVTEKGKYVELRCDPISGHTALYWYRQSLGQGPEFLIYFQGTGAADDSGLPNDRFFAVRPEGSVSTLKIQRTERGDSAVYLCASSLSGGDTQYFGPGTRLTVL.

As regards this clonotype: One base away lies a much larger clone, so this may be a sequencing read error. V and J are TRBV7-2 and TRBJ2-5; TRBD1 might be the D (6 bases). This CDR3 has 14 residues. The germline gives CDR1 SGHTA, CDR2 FQGNSA. CDR3 DNA sequence: TGTGCCAGCAGCTTGCATCAGGGACAAGGGACCCAGTACTTC. It translates to CASSLHQGQGTQYF.

Ten or more counts support this clonotype. V gene TRBV12-3 or TRBV12-4 combines with J gene TRBJ1-5; TRBD1 agrees at 7 bases. The CDR3 is 14 residues long. Trimming took 5 bases from V and 6 from J; bases not matched to a gene: 7. The CDR3 DNA reads TGTGCCAGCAGTCCCCAGGGGGGGCGTCAGCCCCAGCATTTT. Protein: CASSPQGGRQPQHF.

The sample holds many counts of this clonotype. The chain couples TRBV11-2 to TRBJ2-2; D uncertain. Trimming stripped 4 bases from V and 4 bases from J, with 7 bases between. The germline gives CDR1 SGHAT, CDR2 FQNNGV. This CDR3 has 13 amino acids. The CDR3 here is CASSYVPTGELFF. DNA for the CDR3: TGTGCCAGCAGCTATGTACCCACCGGGGAGCTGTTTTTT.

V usage is TRBV19 and J usage is TRBJ1-1, with TRBD1 as a possible D gene (5 bases). CDR1 and CDR2 (germline): LNHDA, SQIVND (reference sequence). The ends were cut back, 8 bases at V and 0 bases at J, with 13 bases in the middle. The CDR3 extends over 14 amino acids. CDR3 amino acids: CASRGWGMNTEAFF. DNA for the CDR3: TGTGCCAGTCGGGGGTGGGGAATGAACACTGAAGCTTTCTTT.

In this sample, this clonotype turned up once. One junction end disagrees with the germline gene, perhaps due to a read error. The genes are TRBV6-1 and TRBJ1-5; D remains ambiguous. The CDR3 is made up of 14 amino acids. The V gene's germline CDR1 is MNHNS and CDR2 SASEGT. Written as DNA, the CDR3 is TGTGCCAGCAGCCCCGGGTTGGGGAATCAGTCCCAGCATTTT. Its translation: CASSPGLGNQSQHF.

DNA of the CDR3: TGCGCCAGCAGCCCGTGGTTTGGACCATCTGGGGCCAACGTCCTGACTTTC. Translation gives CASSPWFGPSGANVLTF. The V gene is TRBV5-1, the J gene TRBJ2-6, with unresolved D. The CDR3 covers 17 residues. V lost 4 bases, J lost 1 base, and 15 bases lay in between. CDR1 is SGHRS, CDR2 YFSETQ, per germline.

This clonotype has a count of ten or more. The chain recombines TRBV11-3 with TRBJ2-1; 7 bases are shared with TRBD1. V gave up 2 bases and J gave up 7 bases; unmatched junction bases: 8. Germline loops: CDR1 SGHNT, CDR2 YENEEA. This CDR3 is built from 15 residues. The CDR3, as DNA: TGTGCCAGCAGCTTAAGGGGGACAGCTCTTAATGAGCAGTTCTTC. It specifies CASSLRGTALNEQFF.

The chain employs TRBV7-9 and TRBJ2-5; tentatively, D is TRBD1 or TRBD2 (5 bases each). With 5 bases removed from V and 5 bases from J, the gap between germline ends came to 12 bases. The CDR3 runs 13 residues. The germline V gene encodes CDR1 SEHNR and CDR2 FQNEAQ (reference sequence). The CDR3 loop reads CASSRDQMETQYF. DNA of the CDR3: TGTGCCAGCAGCCGGGACCAGATGGAGACCCAGTACTTC.

This clonotype was counted ten times or more. The gene calls are TRBV12-3 or TRBV12-4 and TRBJ1-5; D gene ambiguous. V lost 5 bases and J 4 bases, leaving 15 bases between the germline ends. This CDR3 has 15 amino acids. CDR3 region: CASSVHLTLNQPQHF. The CDR3 DNA is TGTGCCAGCAGTGTACATCTTACCCTTAATCAGCCCCAGCATTTT.

The sample holds many counts of this clonotype. The chain links TRBV27 to TRBJ1-5; 7 positions agree with TRBD1. CDR1 is MNHEY, CDR2 SMNVEV, per germline (reference sequence). Unmatched junction bases numbered 4, after V lost 0 bases and J lost 2 bases. CDR3 length: 16 amino acids. The CDR3 DNA follows: TGTGCCAGCAGTTTATCGCTAGGACAGGGCAATCAGCCCCAGCATTTT. This codes for CASSLSLGQGNQPQHF.

In its sample, this clonotype was seen many times. The CDR3 DNA is TGTGCCAGCAGAAGGGGAGACTACACAGATACGCAGTATTTT. It is translated as CASRRGDYTDTQYF. V gene TRBV7-2 combines with J gene TRBJ2-3; D possibly uses TRBD1 or TRBD2 (5 bases each). The V end was cut by 6 bases, the J end by 2 bases, with 12 bases between. This CDR3 region has 14 residues. CDR1 SGHTA and CDR2 FQGNSA come from the germline V gene.

This clonotype was detected ten times or more. The rearrangement links TRBV20-1 to TRBJ2-3, with D unclear. The length of the CDR3 is 13 residues. Trimming left V 3 bases short and J 2 bases short, with 9 bases between. Germline CDR1 reads DFQATT; CDR2 reads SNEGSKA (reference sequence). CDR3 loop: CSASPSTTDTQYF. For the CDR3, the DNA is TGCAGTGCTAGTCCCAGTACCACAGATACGCAGTATTTT.

The chain combines TRBV13 with TRBJ1-6; D is ambiguous. The CDR3 length is 14 residues. The V gene lost 8 bases and the J gene lost 5 bases, with 13 bases spanning the gap. CDR1 is PRHDT, CDR2 FYEKMQ, per germline (reference sequence). The DNA of the CDR3 is TGTGCCAGCGGCGGCGACGGGAATAATTCACCCCTCCACTTT. Residues: CASGGDGNNSPLHF.

This chain uses TRBV7-9 with TRBJ2-2, with TRBD2 matching over 9 bases. This CDR3 is 15 amino acids long. Germline loops: CDR1 SEHNR, CDR2 FQNEAQ (reference sequence). The V segment lost 6 bases and the J segment 4 bases; nucleotides outside the gene matches: 6. CDR3 loop: CASSPLAGLTGELFF. CDR3 nucleotides: TGTGCCAGCAGTCCTCTAGCGGGACTCACCGGGGAGCTGTTTTTT.

Regarding this clonotype: Being one base from a much bigger clone, this may be a read error. The chain joins TRBV3-1 to TRBJ1-2; D might be TRBD1 (6 bases). Germline V lookup: CDR1 LGHDT, CDR2 YNNKEL (reference sequence). This CDR3 contains 14 residues. CDR3: CASSPKPDRYGYSF. The CDR3 DNA reads TGTGCCAGCAGCCCCAAACCGGACAGATATGGCTACAGCTTC.

The chain combines TRBV29-1 with TRBJ2-2; TRBD1 matches at 8 bases. The V segment lost 3 bases and the J segment 2 bases; nucleotides outside the gene matches: 2. The CDR3 has 14 residues. Germline loops: CDR1 SQVTM, CDR2 ANQGSEA. This CDR3 is CSVDRGRNTGELFF. The CDR3 region has the DNA TGCAGCGTTGACAGGGGGCGTAACACCGGGGAGCTGTTTTTT.